The 18 T cell receptor beta chains below were found in one sample sequenced in a study of blood T cell repertoires in COVID-19. Clones were read by immunoSEQ multiplex PCR, and TCRdb kept only the in-frame ones, dropping some. The sample has some 46,000 clones, about four fifths seen once. Sequenced: peripheral blood. Receptors were obtained from a woman aged 60-70 years with acute or convalescent COVID-19.

The V gene is TRBV4-1, the J gene TRBJ2-1, with 7 bases matching TRBD1. CDR1 MGHRA and CDR2 YSYEKL come from the germline V gene. The CDR3 is 15 residues long. With V trimmed by 2 bases and J by 4 bases, 5 bases remained unmatched. CDR3 region: CASSQSGTAYNEQFF. The CDR3 nucleotides are TGCGCCAGCAGCCAATCCGGGACAGCTTACAATGAGCAGTTCTTC.

CDR3 loop: CASARDTNYGYTF. CDR3 DNA sequence: TGTGCCAGCGCCCGGGACACTAACTATGGCTACACCTTC. This sequence joins TRBV6-4 and TRBJ1-2; D might be TRBD1 (6 bases). Germline V gene sequence: CDR1 MRHNA, CDR2 SNTAGT. This CDR3 is built from 13 residues. The V end was cut by 8 bases, the J end by 0 bases, with 10 bases between.

The chain links TRBV5-5 to TRBJ1-3; D is undetermined. The V end lost 0 bases, the J end lost 8 bases, and 6 bases lay between the germline ends. CDR3 size: 12 residues. Germline values: CDR1 SGHKS, CDR2 YYEKEE (reference sequence). Here the CDR3 reads CASSLEGDTIYF. The CDR3 DNA sequence: TGTGCCAGCAGCTTGGAGGGAGACACCATATATTTT.

This chain connects TRBV6-5 to TRBJ2-1, with D tentatively TRBD1 (6 bases). The CDR3 is made up of 12 amino acids. Between the trimmed V and J ends, which lost 5 bases and 7 bases, there was a span of 9 bases. Germline CDR1 MNHEY, CDR2 SVGAGI. In DNA, the CDR3 is TGTGCCAGCAGTCACCAGGGGAATGAGCAGTTCTTC. The encoded protein is CASSHQGNEQFF.

V is TRBV19 and J is TRBJ2-2, with D uncertain. Germline loops: CDR1 LNHDA, CDR2 SQIVND (reference sequence). V was cut by 3 bases and J by 7 bases, with 12 bases left in between. The CDR3 totals 14 residues. The CDR3 loop is CASSIRPGRGELFF. DNA of the CDR3: TGTGCCAGTAGTATCCGCCCCGGTCGCGGGGAGCTGTTTTTT.

The V and J genes are TRBV7-9 and TRBJ2-3; TRBD2 agrees at 8 bases. The CDR3 is made up of 15 amino acids. Germline CDR1 reads SEHNR; CDR2 reads FQNEAQ (reference sequence). The ends lost 5 bases at V and 3 bases at J; junction bases unmatched: 7. CDR3 sequence: CASSRTGTRTDTQYF. Written as DNA, the CDR3 is TGTGCCAGCAGCCGCACCGGGACTAGGACAGATACGCAGTATTTT.

A few counts support this clone. The chain links TRBV3-1 (or the pseudogene TRBV3-2) to TRBJ1-1, with D hard to call. This CDR3 comprises 12 residues. Germline CDR1 is LGHDT and CDR2 is YNNKEL (reference sequence). Trimming took 4 bases from V and 10 from J, leaving 13 bases between them. The CDR3 DNA follows: TGTGCCAGCAGCCTTAACACGGCAGGAGCTTTCTTT. It translates to CASSLNTAGAFF.

J is TRBJ2-2 and V is TRBV24-1; weak D call: TRBD1 (5 bases). Trimming cost V 5 bases and J 0 bases, with 12 bases left between them. The germline V gene encodes CDR1 KGHDR and CDR2 SFDVKD. The CDR3 is 16 residues long. CDR3 in amino acids: CATSGGKYANTGELFF. The DNA for the CDR3 is TGTGCCACCAGTGGGGGCAAATACGCGAACACCGGGGAGCTGTTTTTT.

The chain recombines TRBV27 with TRBJ1-3; the D is unclear. The V gene's germline CDR1 is MNHEY and CDR2 SMNVEV (reference sequence). This CDR3 has 13 residues. The V end lost 6 bases, the J end lost 0 bases, and 6 bases lay between the germline ends. CDR3 in DNA: TGTGCCAGCAGCCTCGTCTCTGGAAACACCATATATTTT. Translating gives CASSLVSGNTIYF.

The rearrangement joins TRBV7-2 to TRBJ2-7; no clear D gene. The CDR3 is 13 residues long. Germline-derived CDR1 and CDR2 are SGHTA and FQGNSA. The ends were cut back, 4 bases at V and 6 bases at J, with 13 bases in the middle. The CDR3 DNA is TGTGCCAGCAGCTCCGGTCCTTTCGCCGAGCAGTACTTC. This translates into CASSSGPFAEQYF.

The chain has TRBV4-1 and TRBJ1-1; D possibly corresponds to TRBD1 (6 bases). Germline V gene data show CDR1 as MGHRA and CDR2 as YSYEKL. This CDR3 has 15 amino acids. V lost 10 bases to trimming and J lost 1 base, with 19 bases between them. DNA for the CDR3: TGCGCCACCTCTTCAGAGGTACAGGGGAACACTGAAGCTTTCTTT. It specifies CATSSEVQGNTEAFF.

The chain is built from TRBV27 and TRBJ2-1, with TRBD1 matching over 7 bases. Trimming at V came to 6 bases and at J to 2 bases, leaving 7 bases not matched to a gene. This CDR3 region has 15 residues. Germline V gene data show CDR1 as MNHEY and CDR2 as SMNVEV (reference sequence). CDR3 residues: CASRPGTAPYNEQFF. Written as DNA, the CDR3 is TGTGCCAGCAGACCAGGGACAGCCCCCTACAATGAGCAGTTCTTC.

The V gene is TRBV7-3, the J gene TRBJ2-2; 8 bases match TRBD1. This CDR3 is built from 15 residues. Germline CDR1 reads SGHTA; CDR2 reads FQGTGA. V was pared by 5 bases and J by 6 bases, with 8 bases of the junction left unmatched. Here the CDR3 DNA reads TGTGCCAGCAGCCCGGGACAGGATGTGCCCGGGGAGCTGTTTTTT. Translated: CASSPGQDVPGELFF.

The V gene is TRBV9, the J gene TRBJ2-1, with 9 bases fitting TRBD1. CDR1 and CDR2 (germline): SGDLS, YYNGEE. The CDR3 is 18 amino acids. After removal of 3 bases from V and 4 bases from J, the junction contained 14 bases not matched to a gene. As DNA, the CDR3 is TGTGCCAGCAGCGCATCCAGACCGGGACAGGGCTGGTACAATGAGCAGTTCTTC. Protein product: CASSASRPGQGWYNEQFF. The full variable domain, in which reference TRBV9 and TRBJ2-1 provide the parts outside the CDR3, is DSGVTQTPKHLITATGQRVTLRCSPRSGDLSVYWYQQSLDQGLQFLIQYYNGEERAKGNILERFSAQQFPDLHSELNLSSLELGDSALYFCASSASRPGQGWYNEQFFGPGTRLTVL.

This clone has a handful of counts. The chain carries TRBV6-1 and TRBJ1-5, with D uncertain. Trimming took 0 bases from V and 11 from J, leaving 8 bases between them. This CDR3 region has 12 residues. The V gene's germline CDR1 is MNHNS and CDR2 SASEGT. Here the CDR3 reads CASSEASQSQHF. In DNA, the CDR3 is TGTGCCAGCAGTGAAGCTTCGCAGTCCCAGCATTTT.

This chain joins TRBV24-1 and TRBJ2-3; D is undetermined. Trimming took off 7 bases at V and 2 bases at J, with 12 bases between the two ends. The CDR3 has 14 residues. The V gene's germline CDR1 is KGHDR and CDR2 SFDVKD. The CDR3 spells CATSFDTVTDTQYF. The CDR3 nucleotides read TGTGCCACCAGCTTCGACACGGTCACAGATACGCAGTATTTT.

The chain uses TRBV30 and TRBJ2-5; possible D gene TRBD1, 6 bases. The CDR3 contains 13 residues. Germline CDR1 and CDR2: GTSNPN and SVGIG (reference sequence). Trimming shortened V by 0 bases and J by 5 bases, and 10 bases separated the two germline ends. CDR3 nucleotide sequence: TGTGCCTGGAGTGTAGGGGGTTTCGAGACCCAGTACTTC. It yields the protein CAWSVGGFETQYF.

The table lists this clone with a few counts. The V call is TRBV6-1, the J call TRBJ2-1; 8 positions match TRBD2. V gave up 1 base and J gave up 6 bases; unmatched junction bases: 11. Germline V lookup: CDR1 MNHNS, CDR2 SASEGT. CDR3 length: 17 residues. CDR3: CASSEGLAGLQVNEQFF. Here the CDR3 DNA reads TGTGCCAGCAGTGAAGGGTTAGCGGGGCTACAGGTCAATGAGCAGTTCTTC.